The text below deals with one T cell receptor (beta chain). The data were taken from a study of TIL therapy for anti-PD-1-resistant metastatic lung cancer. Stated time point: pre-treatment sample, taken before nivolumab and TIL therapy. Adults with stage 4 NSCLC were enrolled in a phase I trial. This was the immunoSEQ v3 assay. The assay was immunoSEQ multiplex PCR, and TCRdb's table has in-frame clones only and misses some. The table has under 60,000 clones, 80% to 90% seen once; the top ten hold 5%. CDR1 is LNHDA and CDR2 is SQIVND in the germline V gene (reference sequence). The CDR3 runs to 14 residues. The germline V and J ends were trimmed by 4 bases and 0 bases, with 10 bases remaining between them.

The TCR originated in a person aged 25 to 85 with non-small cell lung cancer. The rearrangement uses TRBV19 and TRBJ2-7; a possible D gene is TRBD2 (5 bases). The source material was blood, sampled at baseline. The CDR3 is CASSNERDSYEQYF. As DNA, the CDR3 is TGTGCCAGTAGTAATGAGAGGGACTCCTACGAGCAGTACTTC. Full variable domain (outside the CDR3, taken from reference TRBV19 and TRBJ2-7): DGGITQSPKYLFRKEGQNVTLSCEQNLNHDAMYWYRQDPGQGLRLIYYSQIVNDFQKGDIAEGYSVSREKKESFPLTVTSAQKNPTAFYLCASSNERDSYEQYFGPGTRLTVT.